The clone carrying this T cell receptor (beta chain) was picked up a small number of times. Its antigen is not known. This beta chain is an unintended read in a library built for alpha chains; its size means little. The sample belongs to a study of spatial heterogeneity in lung cancer. Study findings and constraints: Counts of expanded intratumoral alpha and beta TCRs tracked tumor mutation counts.

TCRdb redid the calling of the 5' RACE reads with MiXCR, one entry per CDR3 protein. The table records approximately 16,000 distinct CDR3 sequences, 6% to 7.5% of them present only once. Time point given: sample taken at primary tumor resection. Unsorted samples of tumor, nontumor lung or frozen PBMC had their whole RNA sequenced. Source: lung tumor tissue, taken at surgery. The sequence came from a female donor with early-stage non-small cell lung cancer.

The CDR3 here is CASSPGTGRASTDTQYF. The CDR3 bases are TGTGCCAGCAGTCCAGGGACAGGGCGAGCTAGCACAGATACGCAGTATTTT. The rearrangement joins TRBV28 to TRBJ2-3, with 9 bases matching TRBD1. V lost 5 bases and J lost 0; bases outside the gene matches: 9. The CDR3 has 17 residues. Germline V gene data show CDR1 as MDHEN and CDR2 as SYDVKM.